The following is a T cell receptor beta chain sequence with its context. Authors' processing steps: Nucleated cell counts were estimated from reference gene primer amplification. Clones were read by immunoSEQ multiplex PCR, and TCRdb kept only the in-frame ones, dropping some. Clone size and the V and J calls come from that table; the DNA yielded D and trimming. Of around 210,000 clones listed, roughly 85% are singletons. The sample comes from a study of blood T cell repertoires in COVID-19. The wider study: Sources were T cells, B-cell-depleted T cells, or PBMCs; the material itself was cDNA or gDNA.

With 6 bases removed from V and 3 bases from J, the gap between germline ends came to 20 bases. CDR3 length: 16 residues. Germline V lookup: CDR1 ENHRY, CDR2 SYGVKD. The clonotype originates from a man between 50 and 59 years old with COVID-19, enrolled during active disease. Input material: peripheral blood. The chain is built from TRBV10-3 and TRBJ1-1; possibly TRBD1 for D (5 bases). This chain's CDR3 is CAISPTQQVLYTEAFF. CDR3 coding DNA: TGTGCCATCAGCCCAACCCAACAGGTACTCTACACTGAAGCTTTCTTT.